What follows describes a single T cell receptor beta chain. Some clones are missing from TCRdb's copy, which holds only in-frame ones; the method was immunoSEQ multiplex PCR. The table shows 250,000 to 350,000 clones, with approximately 85% occurring only once. These data are taken from a study of blood T cell repertoires in COVID-19. Those enrolled, adults aged 18 to 89 years, came from 25 or so US areas. In germline, CDR1 is KGHSH, CDR2 LQKENI. The CDR3 is 15 residues long. The V and J ends lost 3 bases and 3 bases respectively, with 14 bases between them. The receptor was derived from a woman between 25 and 40 years old who had recovered from COVID-19. The sample consisted of PBMCs or T cells enriched from blood (not recorded which). This sequence joins TRBV18 and TRBJ1-1; no definite D call. This CDR3 is CASSPFPRYDTEAFF. CDR3 bases: TGTGCCAGCTCACCTTTCCCGCGTTACGACACTGAAGCTTTCTTT.